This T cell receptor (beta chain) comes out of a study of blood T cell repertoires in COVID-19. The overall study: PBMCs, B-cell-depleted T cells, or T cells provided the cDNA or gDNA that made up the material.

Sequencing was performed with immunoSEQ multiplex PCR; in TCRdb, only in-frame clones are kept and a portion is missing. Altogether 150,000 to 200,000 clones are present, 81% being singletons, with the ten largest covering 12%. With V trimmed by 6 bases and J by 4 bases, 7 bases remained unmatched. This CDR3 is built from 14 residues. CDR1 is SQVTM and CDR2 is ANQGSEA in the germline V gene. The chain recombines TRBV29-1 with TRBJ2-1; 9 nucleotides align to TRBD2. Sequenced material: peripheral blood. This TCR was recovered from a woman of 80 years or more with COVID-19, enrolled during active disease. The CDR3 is CSVVSGGYYNEQFF. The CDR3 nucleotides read TGCAGCGTCGTTAGCGGGGGTTATTACAATGAGCAGTTCTTC.